This T cell receptor (beta chain) was captured in a study of neurological immune-mediated disorders. Study-wide results and caveats: HTLV-1-associated myelopathy led in TCR clonal expansion, while multiple sclerosis ranked lowest, below healthy controls.

Ten or more counts support this clonotype. What it binds is not known. cDNA was made by 5'RACE with 10-nucleotide random UMIs. TCRdb ran MiXCR on the 5' RACE reads and lists one entry per CDR3 protein. The sample consists of approximately 60,000 distinct CDR3 sequences, 4.2% of them appearing once. V was clipped by 2 bases and J by 8 bases; unmatched bases: 8. The CDR3 is made up of 15 amino acids. In germline, CDR1 is SGHRS, CDR2 YFSETQ. The sequenced sample consisted of PBMCs. The TCR originated in a man aged 50 or older with multiple sclerosis. J is TRBJ2-5 and V is TRBV5-1, with 11 nucleotides matching TRBD2. This CDR3 is CASSLGTSGAITQYF. CDR3 DNA: TGCGCCAGCAGCTTAGGGACTAGCGGAGCAATAACCCAGTACTTC.